Listed here is a single TCR beta chain. Its cognate antigen is unknown. The data stem from a study of cytomegalovirus exposure and HLA in healthy donors. On the study more broadly: An earlier analysis identified approximately 120 million unique TCR beta sequences in 150 million to 200 million T cells. Study results and caveats: A later analysis appeared to link common viral pathogens to several of the most significant clusters.

Germline V CDR1 and CDR2: MDHEN, SYDVKM. The CDR3 contains 15 residues. The ends were cut back, 4 bases at V and 1 base at J, with 11 bases in the middle. Researchers ran the PCR with 60 Vbeta and 13 Jbeta primers. The data were produced by immunoSEQ multiplex PCR, yet TCRdb's version contains in-frame clones alone and is incomplete. The sample consists of nearly 110,000 clones, 55% to 85% of them appearing once. The clonotype originates from a man aged 25-45 years in good health and CMV-seronegative. The V and J genes are TRBV28 and TRBJ2-4; D is uncertain. The sample consisted of PBMCs. CDR3 sequence: CASSSLVRAKNIQYF. In nucleotides, the CDR3 is TGTGCCAGCAGTTCGTTAGTACGGGCCAAAAACATTCAGTACTTC.